The 28 T cell receptor beta chains reported below all come from one sample, sequenced in a study of blood T cell repertoires in COVID-19. Assay: immunoSEQ multiplex PCR; the TCRdb copy retains only in-frame clones and omits some. The sample records fewer than 300,000 clones, 84% being singletons. Sequenced input: peripheral blood. Receptors originate from a human donor in a cohort sampled during active COVID-19.

This clone was picked up a small number of times. The chain employs TRBV19 and TRBJ1-1, with 9 bases matching TRBD1. The CDR3 extends over 13 amino acids. Per the germline V gene, CDR1 is LNHDA and CDR2 is SQIVND (reference sequence). With V trimmed by 9 bases and J by 2 bases, 4 bases remained unmatched. The CDR3 bases are TGTGCCAGCGGACAGGGGTTAAACACTGAAGCTTTCTTT. Translating it yields CASGQGLNTEAFF. Full variable domain (remainder filled in from reference TRBV19 and TRBJ1-1): DGGITQSPKYLFRKEGQNVTLSCEQNLNHDAMYWYRQDPGQGLRLIYYSQIVNDFQKGDIAEGYSVSREKKESFPLTVTSAQKNPTAFYLCASGQGLNTEAFFGQGTRLTVV.

The rearrangement links TRBV10-2 to TRBJ2-1; D is perhaps TRBD2 (6 bases). Germline V gene lookup returns CDR1 WSHSY and CDR2 SAAADI. The CDR3 is 14 amino acids. V was clipped by 6 bases and J by 9 bases, with 18 bases between them. CDR3 loop: CASSRDGGVSEQFF. CDR3 DNA: TGCGCCAGCAGCCGGGACGGGGGAGTGAGTGAGCAGTTCTTC.

This clone was observed a few times. The J gene is TRBJ2-7, the V gene TRBV11-2, with D possibly being TRBD2 (5 bases). V lost 0 bases and J 5 bases, leaving 11 bases between the germline ends. Germline V gene sequence: CDR1 SGHAT, CDR2 FQNNGV. The CDR3 consists of 14 residues. As DNA, the CDR3 is TGTGCCAGCAGCTTAGATTACAGCGGCCACGAGCAGTACTTC. Protein product: CASSLDYSGHEQYF.

This chain joins TRBV29-1 and TRBJ2-5; 12 bases line up with TRBD2. Germline CDR1 and CDR2: SQVTM and ANQGSEA. This CDR3 is 16 amino acids long. Losses at the gene ends were 5 bases for V and 4 bases for J; bases not matched to a gene: 11. The CDR3 sequence is CSVRYVGLAGIETQYF. Here the CDR3 DNA reads TGCAGCGTTCGCTACGTTGGACTAGCGGGAATAGAGACCCAGTACTTC.

The chain carries TRBV19 and TRBJ2-5, with 7 bases matching TRBD2. The CDR3 loop spans 12 amino acids. Germline CDR1 and CDR2: LNHDA and SQIVND (reference sequence). J was trimmed by 5 bases and V by 4 bases; bases with no gene match: 1. The DNA for the CDR3 is TGTGCCAGTAGTAACGGGAGGGAGACCCAGTACTTC. Protein sequence: CASSNGRETQYF. Full variable domain (remainder filled in from reference TRBV19 and TRBJ2-5): DGGITQSPKYLFRKEGQNVTLSCEQNLNHDAMYWYRQDPGQGLRLIYYSQIVNDFQKGDIAEGYSVSREKKESFPLTVTSAQKNPTAFYLCASSNGRETQYFGPGTRLLVL.

The table lists this clone with a count of one. The chain links TRBV6-2 or TRBV6-3 to TRBJ1-1; 8 nucleotides agree with TRBD1. CDR1 and CDR2 from the germline V gene are MNHEY and SVGEGT. The CDR3 consists of 17 residues. Unmatched junction bases numbered 16, after V lost 0 bases and J lost 10 bases. The CDR3 DNA reads as TGTGCCAGCAGTTACTCAGTGGGGGCGACAGGGGCAAGTGGAGCTTTCTTT. This codes for CASSYSVGATGASGAFF.

The CDR3 DNA is TGCGCCAGCAGCAGCCGGGTTAGCAATCAGCCCCAGCATTTT. Amino acids: CASSSRVSNQPQHF. J is TRBJ1-5 and V is TRBV4-1; D gene ambiguous. CDR3 length equals 14 residues. From germline, CDR1 is MGHRA and CDR2 YSYEKL. V shed 5 bases and J shed 0 bases, with 8 bases lying between them.

This clone was seen only once. The genes are TRBV10-3 and TRBJ2-1, with 7 bases matching TRBD2. V was clipped by 2 bases and J by 11 bases; unmatched bases: 9. The CDR3 runs 14 residues. Per germline, CDR1 ENHRY and CDR2 SYGVKD. The CDR3 here is CAISEPGKAGKQFF. CDR3 nucleotides: TGTGCCATCAGTGAGCCTGGTAAAGCGGGGAAGCAGTTCTTC.

This chain uses TRBV4-2 with TRBJ1-3; no definite D call. This CDR3 spans 13 amino acids. V lost 2 bases and J 7 bases, leaving 9 bases between the germline ends. The germline V gene has CDR1 LGHNA and CDR2 YNFKEQ. This chain's CDR3 is CASSQPPENTIYF. CDR3 coding DNA: TGTGCCAGCAGCCAACCCCCCGAGAACACCATATATTTT.

The V call is TRBV27, the J call TRBJ2-2, with a weak D call TRBD2 (6 bases). Trimming shortened V by 8 bases and J by 3 bases, and 13 bases separated the two germline ends. This CDR3 comprises 14 residues. Germline V gives CDR1 MNHEY, CDR2 SMNVEV (reference sequence). CDR3 loop: CASGEDTYTGELFF. In DNA, the CDR3 is TGTGCCAGCGGGGAGGACACTTACACCGGGGAGCTGTTTTTT.

The rearrangement joins TRBV6-6 to TRBJ2-7; D gene uncertain. The CDR3 has 11 residues. V was clipped by 5 bases and J by 6 bases, with 8 bases between them. In germline, CDR1 is MNHNY, CDR2 SVGAGI (reference sequence). The CDR3 protein is CASSPLFEQYF. In DNA, the CDR3 is TGTGCCAGCAGTCCCCTGTTCGAGCAGTACTTC.

This clone was counted once. The chain has TRBV5-1 and TRBJ1-2, with 8 bases identical to TRBD1. The junction had 9 bases not matched to a gene; V was cut back by 4 bases and J by 4 bases. The CDR3 has 15 residues. CDR1 and CDR2 (germline): SGHRS, YFSETQ. The CDR3 DNA reads as TGCGCCAGCAGCACCAATGGACAGGGCGGCTATGGCTACACCTTC. The encoded protein is CASSTNGQGGYGYTF. Supplemented by reference TRBV5-1 and TRBJ1-2, the full variable domain reads KAGVTQTPRYLIKTRGQQVTLSCSPISGHRSVSWYQQTPGQGLQFLFEYFSETQRNKGNFPGRFSGRQFSNSRSEMNVSTLELGDSALYLCASSTNGQGGYGYTFGSGTRLTVV.

The CDR3 sequence: CASSPLQSQGEQFF. CDR3 sequence (DNA): TGTGCCAGCTCACCACTCCAGAGTCAGGGTGAGCAGTTCTTC. The V call is TRBV18, the J call TRBJ2-1, with a tentative D call TRBD1 (5 bases). The V gene's germline CDR1 is KGHSH and CDR2 LQKENI. V was shortened by 1 base and J by 9 bases, with 13 bases between the two germline ends. CDR3 length equals 14 residues.

The rearrangement uses TRBV19 and TRBJ1-5, with D possibly TRBD1 on 5 matching bases. The CDR3 covers 15 residues. The V end lost 5 bases, the J end lost 5 bases, and 16 bases lay between the germline ends. Germline V gene data show CDR1 as LNHDA and CDR2 as SQIVND (reference sequence). CDR3 amino acids: CASSPPRGEHQPQHF. CDR3 DNA sequence: TGTGCCAGTAGTCCCCCCCGGGGGGAGCATCAGCCCCAGCATTTT.

This clone was detected once. The gene calls are TRBV7-2 and TRBJ2-2; TRBD1 aligns across 9 bases. This CDR3 has 16 amino acids. Trimming cost V 7 bases and J 4 bases; bases outside gene matches: 10. CDR1 is SGHTA, CDR2 FQGNSA, per germline. The CDR3 loop reads CASNGGGDRVTGELFF. The DNA of the CDR3 is TGTGCCAGCAACGGAGGAGGGGACAGGGTCACCGGGGAGCTGTTTTTT.

The gene calls are TRBV10-3 and TRBJ2-7; D unresolved. The CDR3 length is 12 residues. CDR1 ENHRY and CDR2 SYGVKD come from the germline V gene. Trimming left V 5 bases short and J 7 bases short, with 12 bases between. CDR3 protein: CAISTGYKEQYF. CDR3 DNA sequence: TGTGCCATCAGTACCGGGTACAAAGAGCAGTACTTC.

This chain uses TRBV28 with TRBJ2-3; 12 nucleotides agree with TRBD2. The CDR3 runs to 16 residues. CDR1 is MDHEN, CDR2 SYDVKM, per germline. Trimming removed 5 bases from V and 6 bases from J; junction bases left unmatched: 9. CDR3 DNA sequence: TGTGCCAGCAGTACGACGACTAGCGGGGGAAGGGATACGCAGTATTTT. Its translation is CASSTTTSGGRDTQYF.

This chain connects TRBV25-1 to TRBJ1-1; 7 bases fit TRBD1. This CDR3 is 14 amino acids long. The V gene's germline CDR1 is MGHDK and CDR2 SYGVNS. J gave up 5 bases and V 3 bases, and 6 bases lay outside the gene matches. The CDR3 protein is CASSDYRGGTEAFF. The CDR3 region has the DNA TGTGCCAGCAGTGACTACAGGGGTGGGACTGAAGCTTTCTTT.

The V gene is TRBV5-1, the J gene TRBJ2-5, with TRBD1 matching 8 bases. Trimming at V came to 4 bases and at J to 5 bases, leaving 4 bases not matched to a gene. There are 13 residues in the CDR3. Germline CDR1 is SGHRS and CDR2 is YFSETQ. CDR3 in amino acids: CASSITGGETQYF. The DNA for the CDR3 is TGCGCCAGCAGCATTACAGGGGGGGAGACCCAGTACTTC.

V is TRBV24-1 and J is TRBJ2-3; 9 bases match TRBD2. J gave up 2 bases and V 7 bases, and 12 bases lay outside the gene matches. CDR1 and CDR2 (germline): KGHDR, SFDVKD. The CDR3 spans 17 residues. DNA of the CDR3: TGTGCCACCAGAGGCGGGGGGGCTACAATGTCCACAGATACGCAGTATTTT. This sequence encodes CATRGGGATMSTDTQYF.

The chain is built from TRBV3-1 (or the pseudogene TRBV3-2) and TRBJ2-2, with 10 bases lining up with TRBD2. Germline CDR1 is LGHDT and CDR2 is YNNKEL (reference sequence). The CDR3 is made up of 17 amino acids. The trim removed 6 bases at V and 4 bases at J, leaving 11 bases unmatched. The CDR3 DNA sequence: TGTGCCAGCAGTCAACTAGCGGGAAGGGGGTCCACCGGGGAGCTGTTTTTT. Its protein is CASSQLAGRGSTGELFF.

This clone has only one observation. V gene TRBV6-2 or TRBV6-3 combines with J gene TRBJ2-7; possibly TRBD2 for D (6 bases). The CDR3 sequence is 14 residues long. V lost 5 bases and J lost 6, with 17 bases in between. The V gene's germline CDR1 is MNHEY and CDR2 SVGEGT. The CDR3 region is CASSTPSVPPEQYF. CDR3 bases: TGTGCCAGCAGTACCCCTAGCGTTCCCCCCGAGCAGTACTTC.

V gene TRBV28 combines with J gene TRBJ2-1, with D tentatively TRBD2 (6 bases). The CDR3 sequence is 15 residues long. Germline V gene data show CDR1 as MDHEN and CDR2 as SYDVKM. The V gene lost 6 bases and the J gene lost 4 bases, with 16 bases spanning the gap. CDR3 nucleotides: TGTGCCAGCAGGACCGGCGGGAACTATTACAATGAGCAGTTCTTC. Translated, it gives CASRTGGNYYNEQFF.

The chain is built from TRBV6-5 and TRBJ2-7, with 10 bases identical to TRBD2. CDR3 length: 14 amino acids. Germline CDR1 and CDR2: MNHEY and SVGAGI. V lost 6 bases to trimming and J lost 1 base; unmatched junction nucleotides: 3. CDR3 region: CASSSGRASYEQYF. DNA of the CDR3: TGTGCCAGCAGCAGCGGGAGGGCATCCTACGAGCAGTACTTC.

The gene calls are TRBV4-3 and TRBJ1-4, with 8 bases fitting TRBD1. Germline V gives CDR1 LGHNA, CDR2 YSLEER. The CDR3 loop spans 17 amino acids. Losses at the gene ends were 4 bases for V and 1 base for J; bases not matched to a gene: 8. The CDR3 spells CASSPRGGQGTNEKLFF. CDR3 bases: TGCGCCAGCAGCCCCCGAGGAGGACAGGGAACTAATGAAAAACTGTTTTTT.

The V and J genes are TRBV10-2 and TRBJ1-5, with D perhaps matching TRBD1 (5 bases). V was cut by 3 bases and J by 4 bases, with 10 bases left in between. Germline assignment: CDR1 WSHSY and CDR2 SAAADI. The CDR3 is made up of 14 amino acids. CDR3 DNA: TGCGCCAGCAGTGAATCCGGGGGAAATCAGCCCCAGCATTTT. Translated: CASSESGGNQPQHF.

In DNA, the CDR3 is TGTGCCAGCAGTCTCGGACTAGCGGGGGGGATCACAGATACGCAGTATTTT. Its translation is CASSLGLAGGITDTQYF. This chain connects TRBV5-6 to TRBJ2-3; TRBD2 matches 15 bases. The CDR3 consists of 17 residues. The V gene's germline CDR1 is SGHDT and CDR2 YYEEEE. Losses at the gene ends were 5 bases for V and 2 bases for J; bases not matched to a gene: 6.

This clone was observed a few times. The V call is TRBV27, the J call TRBJ2-7; 10 bases line up with TRBD2. V lost 6 bases and J lost 0; bases outside the gene matches: 2. CDR1 MNHEY and CDR2 SMNVEV come from the germline V gene (reference sequence). The CDR3 sequence is 14 residues long. CDR3 nucleotides: TGTGCCAGCAGATTAGCGGGAGGCTCCTACGAGCAGTACTTC. Amino acids: CASRLAGGSYEQYF.